This T cell receptor (beta chain) was identified in a study of T cells in Graves' hyperthyroidism and ophthalmopathy. Many counts were recorded for this clonotype. This CDR3 is built from 16 residues. Germline values: CDR1 SGHNT, CDR2 YENEEA. Trimming at V came to 5 bases and at J to 1 base, leaving 8 bases not matched to a gene. Fresh peripheral blood, roughly 10 ml, was the source of the PBMCs. There were TCR beta CDR3 regions amplified from RNA transcripts. The HTBI set primed first-round TCR CDR3 RT-PCR. TCRdb analysed the multiplex PCR reads with MiXCR anew, one entry per CDR3 protein. The sample includes about 270,000 distinct CDR3 sequences, approximately 20% of them seen just once.

The clonotype was recovered from a man aged 25-45 years with Graves' ophthalmopathy. Sequenced sample: blood. V gene TRBV11-3 combines with J gene TRBJ2-3; 8 nucleotides line up with TRBD2. The CDR3 region is CASSSGRGFGTDTQYF. Written as DNA, the CDR3 is TGTGCCAGCAGCAGCGGGAGAGGGTTCGGCACAGATACGCAGTATTTT.